This T cell receptor (beta chain) was obtained from a study of cytomegalovirus exposure and HLA in healthy donors. Whole-study context: Researchers found that just over 80% of 350 to 500 genotyped donors fell within the Caucasian-associated ancestry cluster.

The CDR3 totals 15 residues. The germline gives CDR1 KGHSH, CDR2 LQKENI. Both 60 Vbeta primers and 13 Jbeta primers went into the PCR. Sequenced by immunoSEQ multiplex PCR; TCRdb stores in-frame clones only, minus some. The sample totals under 200,000 clones; its top ten clones hold about 0.8%. Note on this clone: No antigen is known for it. One end of the junction fails to match germline, which may point to a read error.

Study-wide findings and caveats: TCR beta chains numbering more than 150 were designated cytomegalovirus-associated. Later analysis associated a missense DCLRE1C variant with TCR beta V- and J-gene trimming. Some V segments, including TRBV6-2 and TRBV6-3, were excluded as indistinguishable.

The TCR was taken from a woman aged 18-29 years in good health and CMV-seropositive. The chain employs TRBV18 and TRBJ2-3, with 10 bases identical to TRBD1. The sample consisted of PBMCs. The CDR3 loop is CASAPGQGTADTQYF. In DNA, the CDR3 is TGTGCCAGCGCACCGGGACAGGGGACCGCAGATACGCAGTATTTT. The full variable domain, in which reference TRBV18 and TRBJ2-3 provide the parts outside the CDR3, is NAGVMQNPRHLVRRRGQEARLRCSPMKGHSHVYWYRQLPEEGLKFMVYLQKENIIDESGMPKERFSAEFPKEGPSILRIQQVVRGDSAAYFCASAPGQGTADTQYFGPGTRLTVL.